Shown below are 4 T cell receptor beta chains from a single sample sequenced in a study of blood T cell repertoires in COVID-19. Assay: immunoSEQ multiplex PCR; the TCRdb copy retains only in-frame clones and omits some. The top ten clones hold about 7.3% of a sample with fewer than 450,000 clones, 85% to 90% of them seen once. The sequencing input was peripheral blood. The receptor source for this set is a woman between 65 and 79 years old with COVID-19, enrolled during active disease.

This clone was counted only a few times. V usage is TRBV4-3 and J usage is TRBJ1-2; D is possibly TRBD1 (6 bases). The CDR3 is made up of 16 amino acids. Trimming left V 1 base short and J 8 bases short, with 20 bases between. CDR1 is LGHNA, CDR2 YSLEER, per germline. CDR3 amino acids: CASSQANLGGVGGYTF. Here the CDR3 DNA reads TGCGCCAGCAGCCAAGCCAACTTAGGGGGGGTAGGAGGCTACACCTTC.

J is TRBJ1-1 and V is TRBV7-2; D gene uncertain. The germline V gene encodes CDR1 SGHTA and CDR2 FQGNSA. V was shortened by 3 bases and J by 2 bases, with 10 bases between the two germline ends. This CDR3 has 14 residues. The DNA of the CDR3 is TGTGCCAGCAGCTTTCGCGGGATTAACACTGAAGCTTTCTTT. Translating it yields CASSFRGINTEAFF. Combining the CDR3 with reference TRBV7-2 and TRBJ1-1 gives the whole variable domain GAGVSQSPSNKVTEKGKDVELRCDPISGHTALYWYRQSLGQGLEFLIYFQGNSAPDKSGLPSDRFSAERTGGSVSTLTIQRTQQEDSAVYLCASSFRGINTEAFFGQGTRLTVV.

V gene TRBV28 combines with J gene TRBJ1-6; 7 bases map to TRBD1. CDR1 and CDR2 (germline): MDHEN, SYDVKM. The length of the CDR3 is 16 residues. With V trimmed by 6 bases and J by 8 bases, 13 bases remained unmatched. CDR3 sequence reads: CASSPASGQPHSPLHF. The CDR3 coding sequence is TGTGCCAGCAGCCCCGCGTCGGGACAGCCCCATTCACCCCTCCACTTT.

This chain joins TRBV5-1 and TRBJ2-2; 7 bases map to TRBD1. This CDR3 region has 14 residues. Trimming cost V 4 bases and J 5 bases; bases outside gene matches: 5. CDR1 is SGHRS, CDR2 YFSETQ, per germline. DNA of the CDR3: TGCGCCAGCAGCGACAGGGTATTAACCGGGGAGCTGTTTTTT. Its protein is CASSDRVLTGELFF.